The next 10 T cell receptor beta chains were all read from a single sample in a study of shared clonotypes between healthy human individuals. Generated by immunoSEQ multiplex PCR, the TCRdb table keeps only in-frame clones and is missing some. The sample contains over a million clones, approximately 80% of which appear only once. The source material was memory CD4+ T cells from PBMCs. As for subset: CD45RA-negative fraction. These receptors all come from a man aged 18 to 30 in good health. Some clones in this sample may be carry-over from other donors' samples.

In this sample, this clone turned up once. CDR3 amino acids: CASSIDLTGRNGYTF. The CDR3 nucleotides read TGTGCCAGCAGCATAGACTTGACAGGGCGAAATGGCTACACCTTC. The chain couples TRBV6-6 to TRBJ1-2, with 7 bases identical to TRBD1. The CDR3 runs to 15 residues. The V gene's germline CDR1 is MNHNY and CDR2 SVGAGI (reference sequence). Trimming cost V 6 bases and J 6 bases; bases outside gene matches: 13.

The chain combines TRBV4-3 with TRBJ1-4; possibly TRBD1 for D (5 bases). Trimming removed 0 bases from V and 5 bases from J, with 13 bases in between. This CDR3 comprises 16 residues. Germline assignment: CDR1 LGHNA and CDR2 YSLEER. This chain's CDR3 is CASSQDIGAGNEKLFF. DNA of the CDR3: TGCGCCAGCAGCCAAGATATAGGGGCGGGAAATGAAAAACTGTTTTTT.

The chain has TRBV5-1 and TRBJ2-7; 7 nucleotides line up with TRBD1. Losses at the gene ends were 0 bases for V and 6 bases for J; bases not matched to a gene: 3. Per the germline V gene, CDR1 is SGHRS and CDR2 is YFSETQ. This CDR3 contains 13 residues. CDR3 sequence: CASSLEGAAEQYF. CDR3 nucleotides: TGCGCCAGCAGCTTGGAGGGGGCGGCCGAGCAGTACTTC. The entire variable domain, with the rest obtained from reference TRBV5-1 and TRBJ2-7, is as follows: KAGVTQTPRYLIKTRGQQVTLSCSPISGHRSVSWYQQTPGQGLQFLFEYFSETQRNKGNFPGRFSGRQFSNSRSEMNVSTLELGDSALYLCASSLEGAAEQYFGPGTRLTVT.

The gene calls are TRBV9 and TRBJ2-7, with 8 bases identical to TRBD2. Germline CDR1 SGDLS, CDR2 YYNGEE. After removal of 0 bases from V and 0 bases from J, the junction contained 8 bases not matched to a gene. The CDR3 has 17 amino acids. CDR3 residues: CASSVGAASGYSYEQYF. CDR3 nucleotide sequence: TGTGCCAGCAGCGTAGGGGCGGCTAGCGGGTACTCCTACGAGCAGTACTTC.

The rearrangement uses TRBV7-2 and TRBJ2-1; 9 nucleotides match TRBD2. V shed 3 bases, J shed 0 bases, and the junction held 6 bases outside the gene matches. CDR1 and CDR2 (germline): SGHTA, FQGNSA. This CDR3 region has 17 residues. In DNA form, the CDR3 reads TGTGCCAGCAGCTTGGGGCTAGCGGGGTACTCCTACAATGAGCAGTTCTTC. Its translation: CASSLGLAGYSYNEQFF.

V and J are TRBV29-1 and TRBJ1-2; no clear D. Trimming removed 4 bases at V and 8 bases at J, with 8 bases between. Per the germline V gene, CDR1 is SQVTM and CDR2 is ANQGSEA. The length of the CDR3 is 10 residues. CDR3 bases: TGCAGCGTTGCCGGTCTCGGCTACACCTTC. This encodes CSVAGLGYTF.

This clone was seen once. This rearrangement joins TRBV7-3 to TRBJ2-5, with 8 positions matching TRBD1. Germline trimming cut 5 bases from V and 5 bases from J; bases unmatched to any gene: 10. Germline V CDR1 and CDR2: SGHTA, FQGTGA. CDR3 length equals 15 residues. The CDR3 loop reads CASSTQTGVGETQYF. The CDR3 DNA is TGTGCCAGCAGCACCCAGACAGGGGTTGGGGAGACCCAGTACTTC.

A single count supports this clone. The chain links TRBV28 to TRBJ2-7; D is ambiguous. V was pared by 6 bases and J by 4 bases, with 16 bases between. This CDR3 has 14 amino acids. CDR1 and CDR2 from the germline V gene are MDHEN and SYDVKM. CDR3 nucleotides: TGTGCCAGCAGCCCAGGAATGCGCCGATACGAGCAGTACTTC. Translating it yields CASSPGMRRYEQYF.

This clone is a singleton in its sample. This chain links TRBV2 with TRBJ2-7; D is undetermined. From germline, CDR1 is SNHLY and CDR2 FYNNEI. Between the trimmed V and J ends, which lost 2 bases and 6 bases, there was a span of 8 bases. This CDR3 is built from 12 residues. CDR3 sequence: CASSEYDSEQYF. The CDR3, as DNA: TGTGCCAGCAGTGAATATGACTCCGAGCAGTACTTC.

This clone has a handful of counts. The chain has TRBV28 and TRBJ1-5, with TRBD1 matching over 8 bases. CDR3 size: 16 residues. J gave up 3 bases and V 8 bases, and 12 bases lay outside the gene matches. The germline CDR1 and CDR2 sequences are MDHEN and SYDVKM. The CDR3 bases are TGTGCCAGCCTATGGAGGACAGGGTGGCACAATCAGCCCCAGCATTTT. Translation gives CASLWRTGWHNQPQHF.